Listed below are T cell receptor beta chains from one sample, sequenced in a study of blood T cell repertoires in COVID-19. Assay: immunoSEQ multiplex PCR; the TCRdb copy retains only in-frame clones and omits some. The profile shows more than 90,000 clones, approximately 80% of them singletons. The source material was peripheral blood. These receptors were obtained from a man aged 70-80 years with acute or convalescent COVID-19. Each CDR3 is given with its conserved first and last residue. Fields, in order: J gene, clone size, D gene, V gene, CDR3 protein, CDR3 DNA. The D gene is left open where the match is weak. Expanded clones are given a class, and other clones once, few, many or no size at all.

TRBJ2-3,NA,TRBD2,TRBV5-8,CASNFRTSSGLTDTQYF,TGTGCCAGCAACTTTCGAACTTCTAGCGGACTAACAGATACGCAGTATTTT
TRBJ2-7,NA,TRBD1,TRBV28,CASSPPPTGGGYEQYF,TGTGCCAGCAGTCCCCCCCCGACAGGGGGCGGGTACGAGCAGTACTTC
TRBJ1-1,NA,TRBD1,TRBV28,CASSPIQGSSTEAFF,TGTGCCAGCAGTCCCATACAGGGGAGCAGCACTGAAGCTTTCTTT
TRBJ1-1,NA,NA,TRBV15,CATSRDLRQNTEAFF,TGTGCCACCAGCAGGGACTTAAGGCAGAACACTGAAGCTTTCTTT
TRBJ1-1,NA,NA,TRBV5-4,CASSPGGFPTEAFF,TGTGCCAGCAGCCCCGGAGGGTTTCCGACTGAAGCTTTCTTT
TRBJ1-3,few,NA,TRBV29-1,CSAESPGNTIYF,TGCAGCGCAGAGTCCCCCGGAAACACCATATATTTT
TRBJ2-3,NA,NA,TRBV5-1,CASRATDRVSGDTQYF,TGCGCCAGCAGGGCTACCGACAGAGTCTCCGGGGATACGCAGTATTTT
TRBJ2-7,NA,TRBD1,TRBV24-1,CATSDSQGAYEQYF,TGTGCCACCAGTGATTCACAGGGGGCCTACGAGCAGTACTTC
TRBJ1-2,NA,TRBD1,TRBV6-5,CATGTGYGYTF,TGTGCCACCGGGACAGGCTATGGCTACACCTTC
TRBJ1-5,NA,TRBD1,TRBV3-1/TRBV3-2,CASSTGTGSQPQHF,TGTGCCAGCAGCACCGGGACAGGGAGTCAGCCCCAGCATTTT
TRBJ2-1,NA,NA,TRBV27,CASSLSARGRMFF,TGTGCCAGCAGTTTATCTGCTCGTGGGAGAATGTTCTTC
TRBJ2-2,NA,TRBD2,TRBV18,CATVSAGGEDTGELFF,TGTGCCACCGTTTCTGCCGGGGGGGAAGACACCGGGGAGCTGTTTTTT
TRBJ2-7,NA,TRBD1,TRBV6-5,CASSYGGTGLNEQYF,TGTGCCAGCAGTTACGGAGGGACAGGTCTCAACGAGCAGTACTTC
TRBJ2-5,NA,NA,TRBV5-6,CASTPGWVQGETQYF,TGTGCCAGCACCCCGGGGTGGGTCCAGGGGGAGACCCAGTACTTC
TRBJ1-1,NA,NA,TRBV9,CASSVATGSTEAFF,TGTGCCAGCAGCGTAGCTACGGGGAGCACTGAAGCTTTCTTT
TRBJ2-2,NA,NA,TRBV4-3,CASSSEGYYNTGELFF,TGCGCCAGCAGCTCCGAGGGCTATTACAACACCGGGGAGCTGTTTTTT
TRBJ2-3,NA,TRBD2,TRBV28,CASSSSLAGDMDTQYF,TGTGCCAGCAGTTCATCACTAGCGGGAGATATGGATACGCAGTATTTT
TRBJ2-5,NA,TRBD2,TRBV5-1,CASSSGTSGGGETQYF,TGCGCCAGCAGCAGTGGGACTAGCGGAGGGGGAGAGACCCAGTACTTC
TRBJ1-1,NA,NA,TRBV18,CASSPRSDQGGTEAFF,TGTGCCAGCTCACCGCGCTCCGACCAGGGAGGCACTGAAGCTTTCTTT
TRBJ2-7,NA,TRBD2,TRBV4-2,CASSLGTAGTSSYEQYF,TGTGCCAGCAGCCTGGGTACTGCCGGGACTAGCTCCTACGAGCAGTACTTC